These 16 T cell receptor beta chains were all obtained from the same sample, sequenced in a study of identical twins. TCRdb re-called the 5' RACE reads with MiXCR, one entry per CDR3 protein. This sample yields a few hundred thousand distinct CDR3 sequences, of which approximately 9.6% are seen a single time; around 3% belongs to the top ten. The sample was also linked to a second study, of yellow fever vaccine responses in identical twins.

The sequenced material came from PBMCs. These receptors were obtained from a woman younger than 35 in good health.

V is TRBV9 and J is TRBJ2-2; 7 bases match TRBD1. The CDR3 consists of 17 residues. CDR1 and CDR2 from the germline V gene are SGDLS and YYNGEE. With 0 bases clipped from V and 4 bases from J, the junction kept 9 bases outside the gene matches. In DNA form, the CDR3 reads TGTGCCAGCAGCGTAGCCCTTGGACAGGATCGCACCGGGGAGCTGTTTTTT. Its translation: CASSVALGQDRTGELFF.

The sample holds many counts of this clonotype. The genes are TRBV12-3 or TRBV12-4 and TRBJ1-2; a possible D gene is TRBD1 (6 bases). The CDR3 is 13 residues long. The V end lost 1 base, the J end lost 6 bases, and 9 bases lay between the germline ends. CDR3 nucleotides: TGTGCCAGCAGTTTAGAACAGGGACATGGCTACACCTTC. This gives the protein CASSLEQGHGYTF.

The chain uses TRBV2 and TRBJ2-1, with a tentative D call TRBD2 (6 bases). Germline V gene data show CDR1 as SNHLY and CDR2 as FYNNEI. Trimming took 1 base from V and 5 from J, leaving 18 bases between them. The CDR3 is 17 amino acids. CDR3 in DNA: TGTGCCAGCAGTGAAGGGCCCCCTCAGCGGGTAGACAATGAGCAGTTCTTC. Its protein is CASSEGPPQRVDNEQFF.

This clonotype has a count of ten or more. V and J are TRBV4-1 and TRBJ2-3; no clear D. V lost 2 bases and J 1 base, leaving 7 bases between the germline ends. The germline V gene encodes CDR1 MGHRA and CDR2 YSYEKL. This CDR3 contains 14 residues. CDR3 in amino acids: CASSQLGRTDTQYF. The CDR3 DNA reads as TGCGCCAGCAGCCAACTCGGACGCACAGATACGCAGTATTTT.

This clonotype was observed a few times. V gene TRBV28 combines with J gene TRBJ2-7, with D unclear. The V and J ends lost 7 bases and 4 bases respectively, with 11 bases between them. The length of the CDR3 is 12 residues. The germline V gene encodes CDR1 MDHEN and CDR2 SYDVKM. CDR3 sequence: CASTAFGYEQYF. The CDR3 DNA reads TGTGCCAGCACTGCCTTTGGGTACGAGCAGTACTTC.

Here the CDR3 DNA reads TGTGCCAGCAGCCAAGACCCCCTAGCGGCTCAGAACACCGGGGAGCTGTTTTTT. It encodes CASSQDPLAAQNTGELFF. The chain recombines TRBV3-1 with TRBJ2-2; the match to TRBD2 covers 7 bases. This CDR3 contains 18 residues. The ends lost 0 bases at V and 1 base at J; junction bases unmatched: 8. CDR1 and CDR2 (germline): LGHDT, YNNKEL (reference sequence).

A few counts support this clonotype. The chain joins TRBV24-1 to TRBJ2-1, with 8 nucleotides matching TRBD2. J was trimmed by 8 bases and V by 4 bases; bases with no gene match: 9. CDR1 is KGHDR, CDR2 SFDVKD, per germline. CDR3 length: 15 residues. The CDR3 is CATSDGGGPGDEQFF. CDR3 in DNA: TGTGCCACCAGTGACGGCGGGGGGCCGGGGGATGAGCAGTTCTTC.

There are many counts of this clonotype. The V gene is TRBV27, the J gene TRBJ2-2; 7 bases are a match to TRBD2. CDR1 is MNHEY and CDR2 is SMNVEV in the germline V gene (reference sequence). V shed 10 bases, J shed 0 bases, and the junction held 11 bases outside the gene matches. This CDR3 comprises 16 residues. The CDR3 loop reads CATKWGGVTNTGELFF. CDR3 in DNA: TGTGCCACCAAATGGGGGGGTGTAACGAACACCGGGGAGCTGTTTTTT.

This rearrangement joins TRBV12-3 or TRBV12-4 to TRBJ2-4; D possibly uses TRBD1 or TRBD2 (5 bases each). V lost 3 bases to trimming and J lost 0 bases, with 9 bases between them. The CDR3 contains 15 residues. This CDR3 is CASSFGTLAKNIQYF. DNA of the CDR3: TGTGCCAGCAGTTTCGGGACGTTAGCCAAAAACATTCAGTACTTC.

This clonotype showed up just a few times. CDR3 sequence reads: CSVERDYQETQYF. Written as DNA, the CDR3 is TGCAGCGTTGAACGCGACTACCAAGAGACCCAGTACTTC. The rearrangement uses TRBV29-1 and TRBJ2-5; D call uncertain. CDR3 size: 13 residues. CDR1 is SQVTM and CDR2 is ANQGSEA in the germline V gene. The V end lost 2 bases, the J end lost 0 bases, and 7 bases lay between the germline ends.

This chain joins TRBV18 and TRBJ2-3, with 11 bases that match TRBD2. This CDR3 has 16 residues. From germline, CDR1 is KGHSH and CDR2 LQKENI. V lost 4 bases and J lost 10; bases outside the gene matches: 13. The DNA of the CDR3 is TGTGCCAGCTCACAAACTAGCGGGGGCCTCGTCGGAGCGCAGTATTTT. Residues: CASSQTSGGLVGAQYF. Full variable domain (outside the CDR3, taken from reference TRBV18 and TRBJ2-3): NAGVMQNPRHLVRRRGQEARLRCSPMKGHSHVYWYRQLPEEGLKFMVYLQKENIIDESGMPKERFSAEFPKEGPSILRIQQVVRGDSAAYFCASSQTSGGLVGAQYFGPGTRLTVL.

The chain joins TRBV15 to TRBJ2-2; D remains unclear. There are 15 residues in the CDR3. Germline V CDR1 and CDR2: LNHNV, YYDKDF (reference sequence). V was pared by 1 base and J by 3 bases, with 9 bases between. The CDR3 loop reads CATSRVGGDTGELFF. The DNA for the CDR3 is TGTGCCACCAGCAGAGTAGGTGGGGACACCGGGGAGCTGTTTTTT.

This clonotype occurred a few times. This chain connects TRBV28 to TRBJ2-7; TRBD2 is a possible D gene (6 bases). The germline V gene has CDR1 MDHEN and CDR2 SYDVKM. The CDR3 is made up of 16 amino acids. Trimming took 5 bases from V and 3 from J, leaving 20 bases between them. CDR3 region: CASSTRNSGLSYEQYF. CDR3 bases: TGTGCCAGCAGTACCCGTAATAGCGGTTTAAGCTACGAGCAGTACTTC.

This clonotype was detected ten times or more. The chain uses TRBV12-3 or TRBV12-4 and TRBJ2-7, with a possible D match to TRBD2 (6 bases). The V end was cut by 5 bases, the J end by 7 bases, with 15 bases between. This CDR3 has 13 residues. CDR3 in amino acids: CASSLLGGGEQYF. The DNA of the CDR3 is TGTGCCAGCAGTCTCCTAGGTGGGGGGGAGCAGTACTTC.

This clonotype appeared a few times. The genes are TRBV20-1 and TRBJ2-4, with D possibly TRBD2 on 6 matching bases. The CDR3 is 13 amino acids. With 5 bases removed from V and 9 bases from J, the gap between germline ends came to 17 bases. Germline V gene sequence: CDR1 DFQATT, CDR2 SNEGSKA (reference sequence). The CDR3 protein is CSAGPTRFTIQYF. As DNA, the CDR3 is TGCAGTGCTGGCCCGACTAGGTTTACCATTCAGTACTTC.

This clonotype was seen ten or more times. DNA for the CDR3: TGCGCCAGCAGCTCCTCGGACAGGGGGCACGAGCAGTACTTC. The encoded protein is CASSSSDRGHEQYF. The V call is TRBV5-1, the J call TRBJ2-7; 11 bases are shared with TRBD1. The trim removed 3 bases at V and 5 bases at J, leaving 4 bases unmatched. The germline V gene encodes CDR1 SGHRS and CDR2 YFSETQ. This CDR3 region has 14 residues.